This is a list of T cell receptor beta chains from one sample in a study of blood T cells in healthy people across ages. MiXCR, applied by TCRdb to the 5' RACE reads, yields one record per CDR3 protein. The data contain over 500,000 distinct CDR3 sequences, around 52% of them singletons. The sample taken for sequencing was blood. These TCRs come from an elderly woman in good health. Each CDR3 is given with its conserved first and last residue. Each record gives: clone size, D gene, V gene, J gene, CDR3 protein, CDR3 DNA. A D gene is named only where the DNA matches it firmly. Size values are once, few and many counts, or a class for expanded clones, and some rows have none.

many	-	TRBV5-1	TRBJ2-5	CASSLGQASGETQYF	TGCGCCAGCAGCTTGGGGCAGGCCTCAGGGGAGACCCAGTACTTC
few	-	TRBV18	TRBJ2-1	CASSRATGYNEQFF	TGTGCCAGCTCACGGGCGACAGGTTACAATGAGCAGTTCTTC
-	TRBD1	TRBV7-9	TRBJ1-2	CASSLVLGNRGGGYTF	TGTGCCAGCAGCTTAGTTCTGGGGAACAGGGGAGGTGGCTACACCTTC
-	-	TRBV19	TRBJ2-7	CASSIRAGYEQYF	TGTGCCAGTAGTATTCGGGCGGGGTACGAGCAGTACTTC
few	TRBD1	TRBV29-1	TRBJ1-2	CSVMGQNYGYTF	TGCAGCGTGATGGGACAGAACTATGGCTACACCTTC
-	-	TRBV12-3/TRBV12-4	TRBJ2-3	CASSPQGSLGTDTQYF	TGTGCCAGCAGTCCCCAGGGATCCCTCGGCACAGATACGCAGTATTTT
many	TRBD2	TRBV4-2	TRBJ2-7	CASSPPQGASGRQYF	TGTGCCAGCAGCCCGCCCCAAGGGGCTAGCGGTCGACAGTACTTC
many	-	TRBV29-1	TRBJ2-1	CSTKEAVRRFF	TGCAGCACTAAGGAGGCAGTAAGGCGGTTCTTC
-	-	TRBV12-3/TRBV12-4	TRBJ2-7	CASRRMGHLSYEQYF	TGTGCCAGCAGGCGGATGGGACACCTCTCCTACGAGCAGTACTTC
-	-	TRBV20-1	TRBJ2-3	CSARDPAGSKADTQYF	TGCAGTGCTAGAGATCCGGCGGGATCAAAGGCAGATACGCAGTATTTT
-	TRBD2	TRBV12-3/TRBV12-4	TRBJ2-1	CASSLAGDGSHEQFF	TGTGCCAGCAGTCTAGCGGGAGACGGTTCACATGAGCAGTTCTTC
-	TRBD1	TRBV20-1	TRBJ1-2	CSARDARTGYYGYTF	TGCAGTGCTAGAGATGCGAGGACAGGGTACTATGGCTACACCTTC
-	TRBD2	TRBV11-2	TRBJ2-1	CASSSGPGLGAYNEQFF	TGTGCCAGCAGCTCGGGACCGGGACTAGGGGCCTACAATGAGCAGTTCTTC
many	-	TRBV7-3	TRBJ2-1	CASSLSASSYNEQFF	TGTGCCAGCAGCTTATCTGCCAGCTCCTACAATGAGCAGTTCTTC
-	-	TRBV20-1	TRBJ2-7	CSARTGLTLYEQYF	TGCAGTGCTAGAACGGGACTGACCCTCTACGAGCAGTACTTC
-	-	TRBV20-1	TRBJ2-6	CSARDQGRPPGANVLTF	TGCAGTGCTAGAGATCAGGGACGGCCCCCTGGGGCCAACGTCCTGACTTTC
-	TRBD2	TRBV20-1	TRBJ2-7	CSARREGPYEQYF	TGCAGTGCTAGGCGGGAGGGCCCCTACGAGCAGTACTTC
few	TRBD2	TRBV20-1	TRBJ2-3	CSAPDFSGSSDTQYF	TGCAGTGCCCCTGACTTTAGCGGGAGCTCAGATACGCAGTATTTT
-	-	TRBV12-3/TRBV12-4	TRBJ2-7	CASTTGLTYEQYF	TGTGCCAGCACCACGGGGTTGACCTACGAGCAGTACTTC
-	TRBD1	TRBV7-2	TRBJ2-5	CASSSNRGRQETQYF	TGTGCCAGCAGCTCAAACAGGGGGAGGCAAGAGACCCAGTACTTC
many	TRBD2	TRBV18	TRBJ2-5	CASSLTSGREETQYF	TGTGCCAGCTCGCTGACTAGCGGGAGGGAAGAGACCCAGTACTTC
-	-	TRBV4-3	TRBJ2-5	CASSQRGVALETQYF	TGCGCCAGCAGCCAGAGGGGGGTAGCGCTTGAGACCCAGTACTTC
-	TRBD2	TRBV12-3/TRBV12-4	TRBJ2-7	CASSLTLGLAPYEQYF	TGTGCCAGCAGCCTTACTTTGGGACTAGCGCCCTACGAGCAGTACTTC
-	-	TRBV12-3/TRBV12-4	TRBJ2-1	CASGLGWGSSYNEQFF	TGTGCCAGCGGTTTAGGGTGGGGGAGCTCCTACAATGAGCAGTTCTTC
few	-	TRBV7-2	TRBJ2-3	CASSLGGLGGGTQYF	TGTGCCAGCAGCCTTGGAGGGTTAGGGGGTGGTACGCAGTATTTT
many	TRBD2	TRBV10-3	TRBJ2-7	CAISVTSGSSYEQYF	TGTGCCATCAGTGTCACTAGCGGGAGCTCCTACGAGCAGTACTTC
few	TRBD2	TRBV28	TRBJ2-3	CASSRGQRGTQYF	TGTGCCAGCAGCCGAGGCCAGCGGGGTACGCAGTATTTT
-	TRBD1	TRBV10-3	TRBJ2-1	CAISPDRGYNEQFF	TGTGCCATCAGCCCGGACAGGGGGTACAATGAGCAGTTCTTC
-	-	TRBV5-1	TRBJ2-7	CASSLFGGRTYEQYF	TGCGCCAGCAGCTTGTTCGGCGGACGAACCTACGAGCAGTACTTC
many	-	TRBV7-8	TRBJ1-2	CASSSTGLGYTF	TGTGCCAGCAGTTCCACAGGGCTCGGCTACACCTTC
few	-	TRBV9	TRBJ2-2	CASSVRVRPSNTGELFF	TGTGCCAGCAGCGTCCGTGTTCGACCGAGTAACACCGGGGAGCTGTTTTTT
few	TRBD2	TRBV12-3/TRBV12-4	TRBJ2-3	CASSLAVASGRRRTDTQYF	TGTGCCAGCAGTTTGGCGGTGGCTAGCGGGAGGAGACGCACAGATACGCAGTATTTT
-	TRBD1	TRBV12-3/TRBV12-4	TRBJ2-7	CASTPGTGEAYEQYF	TGTGCCAGCACCCCTGGGACAGGGGAAGCCTACGAGCAGTACTTC
-	-	TRBV29-1	TRBJ2-1	CSVRRSYNEQFF	TGCAGCGTTCGCAGATCCTACAATGAGCAGTTCTTC
-	-	TRBV12-3/TRBV12-4	TRBJ1-3	CASSPRTAHGNTIYF	TGTGCCAGCAGCCCCAGGACAGCACATGGAAACACCATATATTTT
-	-	TRBV6-5	TRBJ1-1	CASSGVGQAFF	TGTGCCAGCAGTGGGGTAGGTCAGGCTTTCTTT
-	-	TRBV10-3	TRBJ2-1	CAISESGAPRYNEQFF	TGTGCCATCAGTGAGTCGGGGGCCCCCAGGTACAATGAGCAGTTCTTC
few	-	TRBV6-6	TRBJ2-2	CASSYVTGELFF	TGTGCCAGCAGTTACGTTACCGGGGAGCTGTTTTTT